This record covers a single TCR beta chain. The data were taken from a study of T cell responses to AZD1222 COVID-19 vaccine. On the study more broadly: Pooling of second doses given at about 4 or about 12 weeks was done.

The repertoire was sequenced with immunoSEQ multiplex PCR; TCRdb's copy has only in-frame clones and lacks some. The sample contains about 85,000 clones, approximately 87% of which appear only once. The germline V gene has CDR1 SGDLS and CDR2 YYNGEE. The CDR3 has 16 amino acids. The V segment lost 4 bases and the J segment 1 base; nucleotides outside the gene matches: 7. The chain couples TRBV9 to TRBJ1-4, with 7 positions matching TRBD1. This clonotype was obtained from an adult in good health. Sequences were derived from peripheral blood, sampled on day 0 of AZD1222 vaccination. CDR3 nucleotides: TGTGCCAGCAGCTTAGGACCAGGGGGAACTAATGAAAAACTGTTTTTT. Its translation: CASSLGPGGTNEKLFF.